This TCR beta chain appears in the sequencing data of a study of control samples from healthy donors and cancer patients. CDR3 length: 14 amino acids. Germline V gives CDR1 SGHTA, CDR2 FQGTGA. Trimming left V 4 bases short and J 7 bases short, with 11 bases between. Generated by immunoSEQ multiplex PCR, the TCRdb table keeps only in-frame clones and is missing some. The profile shows some 140,000 clones, 85% to 95% of them singletons. Sequencing was carried out using blood. V usage is TRBV7-3 and J usage is TRBJ1-6; tentatively, D is TRBD1 (5 bases). The clonotype was recovered from a man between 35 and 55 years old in good health. The CDR3 spells CASSSTRGNSPLHF. CDR3 in DNA: TGTGCCAGCAGCTCGACCCGGGGGAATTCACCCCTCCACTTT. The full variable domain, its missing parts supplied by reference TRBV7-3 and TRBJ1-6, is GAGVSQTPSNKVTEKGKYVELRCDPISGHTALYWYRQSLGQGPEFLIYFQGTGAADDSGLPNDRFFAVRPEGSVSTLKIQRTERGDSAVYLCASSSTRGNSPLHFGNGTRLTVT.